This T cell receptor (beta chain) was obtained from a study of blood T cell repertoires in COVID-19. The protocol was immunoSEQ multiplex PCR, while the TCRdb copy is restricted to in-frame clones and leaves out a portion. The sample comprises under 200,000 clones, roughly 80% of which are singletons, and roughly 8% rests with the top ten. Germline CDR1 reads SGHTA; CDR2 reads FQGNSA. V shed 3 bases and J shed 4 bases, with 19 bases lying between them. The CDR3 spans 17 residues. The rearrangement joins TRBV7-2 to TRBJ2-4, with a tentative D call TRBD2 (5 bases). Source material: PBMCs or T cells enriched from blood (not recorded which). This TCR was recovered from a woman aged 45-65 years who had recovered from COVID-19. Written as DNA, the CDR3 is TGTGCCAGCAGCTTGGAGGACGGGAACCTCGCGAAAAACATTCAGTACTTC. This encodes CASSLEDGNLAKNIQYF.